This T cell receptor (beta chain) was sequenced during a study of cytomegalovirus exposure and HLA in healthy donors. Turning to this clone: Its target is not known.

The study, taken as a whole, reports: It has been reported that TCR beta sequences accurately predicted the HLA-A and HLA-B alleles of most subjects.

The length of the CDR3 is 15 residues. In germline, CDR1 is MGHRA, CDR2 YSYEKL. V dropped 4 bases and J dropped 6; count of bases not matched to a gene: 8. Primers: 60 Vbeta forward and 13 Jbeta reverse. Generated by immunoSEQ multiplex PCR, the TCRdb table keeps only in-frame clones and is missing some. The sample has about 160,000 clones, around 84% seen once. The receptor's source is a woman between 35 and 50 years old in good health and CMV-seronegative. The specimen was PBMCs. The gene calls are TRBV4-1 and TRBJ1-1; 10 nucleotides agree with TRBD1. CDR3 coding DNA: TGCGCCAGCAGCCGCCAGACAGGGGGCAGGTCTGAAGCTTTCTTT. As protein: CASSRQTGGRSEAFF.